Sequencing of this T cell receptor (beta chain) was carried out in a study of chemoradiotherapy in HPV16-positive cancers (dated by TCRdb to between 2021 and 2022). Study-wide context: Candidate HPV-specific T-cell clones and common TCR motifs were defined through functional T-cell assays on cells from a couple of HPV16-positive patients. The study set out to ask whether T-cell immunity against the HPV oncoproteins E6 and E7 changes over the course of chemoradiotherapy and whether that immunity affects survival. TCR repertoires from under 90 patients with HPV-related cancers were then used to track the candidate HPV-specific TCRs and motifs. Study-wide conclusions, independent of this receptor: Among HPV16-positive patients, expansion of HPV-responsive T cells during chemoradiotherapy was associated with better recurrence-free survival. The functional definition of HPV-specific T cells came from only two HPV16-positive patients, and the survival association was reported for HPV16-positive patients. Expansion of candidate HPV-specific clones and E7-related TCR motifs was observed in the tumor microenvironment during treatment, whereas no such expansion was observed for non-HPV-specific T cells.

Repertoires were sampled multiple times during chemoradiotherapy, which allowed clonal expansion in the tumor microenvironment to be followed. Remarks on this clone: Its target antigen remains unknown. No much larger clone exists at a distance of one base, and base qualities are not known.

V is shortened by 4 bases, J by 5 bases, and the region joining them spans 16 bases. From its cysteine to its phenylalanine, the CDR3 spans 15 amino acids. CDR3 DNA is the only sequence kept; it has 45 bases, read in frame from the first base. The germline V gene (reference sequence) yields LNHNV for CDR1 and YYDKDF for CDR2. Preparation of the library involved the immunoSEQ multiplex PCR assay. Entries here come from immuneACCESS through TCRdb and include only in-frame sequences with V and J called. Some clones fail to appear in such tables; in the studies checked, an unresolved V gene covers under half of the shortfall, and the cause of the remainder is unknown. The sample table contains approximately 9,700 clones; only one count was recorded for around four fifths of them. About 13% of the sample is held by the ten biggest clonotypes.

The sequence is built from TRBV15 and TRBJ2-3; no D gene call is confident. The TCR was taken from a human donor with HPV-associated anogenital cancer. This material consisted of tumor tissue, taken from a patient who underwent chemoradiotherapy. The DNA is as follows: TGTGCCACCAGCAACCGGGCCCACAGCGAAGATACGCAGTATTTT. This translates into CATSNRAHSEDTQYF.